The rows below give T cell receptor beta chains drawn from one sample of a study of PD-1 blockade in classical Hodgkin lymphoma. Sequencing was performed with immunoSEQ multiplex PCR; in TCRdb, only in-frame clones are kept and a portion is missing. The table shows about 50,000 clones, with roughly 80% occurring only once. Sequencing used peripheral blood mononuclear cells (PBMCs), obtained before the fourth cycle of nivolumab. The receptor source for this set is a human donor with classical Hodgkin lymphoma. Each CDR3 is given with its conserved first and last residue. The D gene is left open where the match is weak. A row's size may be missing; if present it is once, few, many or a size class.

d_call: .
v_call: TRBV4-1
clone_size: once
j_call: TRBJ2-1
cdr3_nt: TGCGCCAGCAGCTTAACTAGCCCCGAGCGATACAATGAGCAGTTCTTC
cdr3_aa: CASSLTSPERYNEQFF

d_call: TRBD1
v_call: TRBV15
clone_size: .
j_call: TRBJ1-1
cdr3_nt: TGTGCCACCAGCAGGACAGGGATGAACACTGAAGCTTTCTTT
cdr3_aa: CATSRTGMNTEAFF

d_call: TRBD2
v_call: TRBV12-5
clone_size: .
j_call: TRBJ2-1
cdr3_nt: TGTGCTAGTGGTTTGGTACTAGCGGGAGAGGGGAATGAGCAGTTCTTC
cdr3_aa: CASGLVLAGEGNEQFF

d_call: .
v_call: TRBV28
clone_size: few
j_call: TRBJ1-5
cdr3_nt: TGTGCCAGCAGGGAGGTTAGCAATCAGCCCCAGCATTTT
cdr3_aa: CASREVSNQPQHF

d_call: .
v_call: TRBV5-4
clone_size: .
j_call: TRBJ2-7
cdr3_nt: TGTGCCAGCAGCTCCGAGGGGACATCTTCTCGGTACGAGCAGTACTTC
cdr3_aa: CASSSEGTSSRYEQYF

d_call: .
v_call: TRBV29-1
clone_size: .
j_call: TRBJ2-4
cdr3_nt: TGCAGCGTTGAGGCAGTAGCCAAAAACATTCAGTACTTC
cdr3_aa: CSVEAVAKNIQYF

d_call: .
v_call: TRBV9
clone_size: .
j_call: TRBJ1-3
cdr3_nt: TGTGCCAGCAGCCCAGGAGGGGGGAAGGGAAACACCATATATTTT
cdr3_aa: CASSPGGGKGNTIYF

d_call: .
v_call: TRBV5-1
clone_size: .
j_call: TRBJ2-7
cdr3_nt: TGCGCCAGCAGCCGCGGGACACCATCCTACGAGCAGTACTTC
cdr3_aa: CASSRGTPSYEQYF

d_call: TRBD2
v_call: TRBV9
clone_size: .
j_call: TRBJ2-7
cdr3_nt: TGTGCCAGCAGCGAGGCTAGCGGGGTTTCCTACGAGCAGTACTTC
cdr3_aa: CASSEASGVSYEQYF

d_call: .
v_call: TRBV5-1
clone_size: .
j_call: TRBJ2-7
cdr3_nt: TGCGCCAGCAGCACCTCCGGGAGCAACCACGAGCAGTACTTC
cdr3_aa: CASSTSGSNHEQYF

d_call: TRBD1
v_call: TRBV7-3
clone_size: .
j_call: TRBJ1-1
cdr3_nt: TGTGCCAGCAGCTTGGACAGGTCGGGCACTGAAGCTTTCTTT
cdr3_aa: CASSLDRSGTEAFF

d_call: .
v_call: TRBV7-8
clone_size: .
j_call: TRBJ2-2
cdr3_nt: TGTGCCAGCAGCTTAGGGTCAGGGGGGGGCACCGGGGAGCTGTTTTTT
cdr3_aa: CASSLGSGGGTGELFF

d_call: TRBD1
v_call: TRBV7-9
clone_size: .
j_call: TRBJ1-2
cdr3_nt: TGTGCCAGCAGCTTAGAGGCTTCCAGGGGGAACTATGGCTACACCTTC
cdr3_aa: CASSLEASRGNYGYTF

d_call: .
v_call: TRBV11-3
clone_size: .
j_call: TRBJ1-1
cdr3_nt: TGTGCCAGCAGCACCGGGGGCTCGGAGGCTTTCTTT
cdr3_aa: CASSTGGSEAFF

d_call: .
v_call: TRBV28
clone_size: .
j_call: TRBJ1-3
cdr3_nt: TGTGCCAGCAGTTGGAATAGAAACACCATATATTTT
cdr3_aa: CASSWNRNTIYF

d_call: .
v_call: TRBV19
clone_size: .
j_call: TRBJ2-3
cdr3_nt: TGTGCCAGTAAGATCACCCTCACAGATACGCAGTATTTT
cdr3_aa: CASKITLTDTQYF

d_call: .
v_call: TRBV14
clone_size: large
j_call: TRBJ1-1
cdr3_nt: TGTGCCAGCAGCCGGGACCGCTCGGGTGAAGCTTTCTTT
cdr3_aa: CASSRDRSGEAFF

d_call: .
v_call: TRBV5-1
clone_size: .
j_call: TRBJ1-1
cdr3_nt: TGCGCCAGCGCCCGGGATGCACAGAACACTGAAGCTTTCTTT
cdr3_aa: CASARDAQNTEAFF

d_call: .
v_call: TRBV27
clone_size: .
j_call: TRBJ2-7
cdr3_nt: TGTGCCAGCAGTTTAAAGTCAATAGGGTACGAGCAGTACTTC
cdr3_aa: CASSLKSIGYEQYF

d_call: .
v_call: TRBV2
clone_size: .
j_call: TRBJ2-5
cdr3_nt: TGTGCCAGCCTTCACCCGGGACCGGAGACCCAGTACTTC
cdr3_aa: CASLHPGPETQYF

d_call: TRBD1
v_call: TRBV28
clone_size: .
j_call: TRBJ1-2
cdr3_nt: TGTGCCAGCAGTGGCCGGGACAGTGGCGGGGGCTACACCTTC
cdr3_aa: CASSGRDSGGGYTF

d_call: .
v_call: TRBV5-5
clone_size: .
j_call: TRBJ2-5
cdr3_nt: TGTGCCAGCAGCTTGGTCGGGGGAGACCCCTGTGAGACCCAGTACTTC
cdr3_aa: CASSLVGGDPCETQYF

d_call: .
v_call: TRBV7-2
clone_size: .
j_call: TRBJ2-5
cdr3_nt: TGTGCCAGCAGCCCCCGGGTTCGAGACCAAGAGACCCAGTACTTC
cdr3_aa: CASSPRVRDQETQYF

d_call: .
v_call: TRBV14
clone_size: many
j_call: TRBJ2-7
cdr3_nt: TGTGCCAGCAGCCCCGCCGGCAACTCCTACGAGCAGTACTTC
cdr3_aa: CASSPAGNSYEQYF

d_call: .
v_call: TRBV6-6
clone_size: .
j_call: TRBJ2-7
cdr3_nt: TGTGCCAGCAGTTACGCTGCCAGTGCCGGCGAGCAGTACTTC
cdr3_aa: CASSYAASAGEQYF

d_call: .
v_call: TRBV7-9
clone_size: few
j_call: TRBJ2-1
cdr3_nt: TGTGCCAGCAGCCGGCCTCTGGGGTCGGACAATGAGCAGTTCTTC
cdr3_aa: CASSRPLGSDNEQFF

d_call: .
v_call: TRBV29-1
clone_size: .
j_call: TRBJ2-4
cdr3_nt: TGCAGCGTTGAAGAAGGGGGAGCGCAAAACATTCAGTACTTC
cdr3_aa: CSVEEGGAQNIQYF

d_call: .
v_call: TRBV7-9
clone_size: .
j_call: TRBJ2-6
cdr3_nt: TGTGCCAGCAGCCCGGGACACTCTGGGGCCAACGTCCTGACTTTC
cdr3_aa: CASSPGHSGANVLTF

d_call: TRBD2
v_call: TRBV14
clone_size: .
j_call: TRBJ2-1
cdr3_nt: TGTGCCAGCAGCCAACTGACTAGCGACAATGAGCAGTTCTTC
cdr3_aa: CASSQLTSDNEQFF

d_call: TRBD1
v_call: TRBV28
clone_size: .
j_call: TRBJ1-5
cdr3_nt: TGTGCCAGCACCCACAGGGGGCATGTTCAGCCCCAGCATTTT
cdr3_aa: CASTHRGHVQPQHF

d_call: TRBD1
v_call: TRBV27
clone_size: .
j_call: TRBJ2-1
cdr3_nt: TGTGCCAGCCTCGTCCGGGACAGGGAACGCTCCTACAATGAGCAGTTCTTC
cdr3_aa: CASLVRDRERSYNEQFF

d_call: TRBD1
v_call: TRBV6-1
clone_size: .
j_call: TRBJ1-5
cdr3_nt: TGTGCCAGCAGGACCTCCGACAGGGCCCAGCATTTT
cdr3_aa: CASRTSDRAQHF

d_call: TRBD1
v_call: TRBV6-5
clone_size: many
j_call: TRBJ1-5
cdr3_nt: TGTGCCAGCAAAGACAGGGGGAATCAGCCCCAGCATTTT
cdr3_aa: CASKDRGNQPQHF

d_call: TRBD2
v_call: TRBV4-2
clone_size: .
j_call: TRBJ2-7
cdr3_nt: TGTGCCAGCAGCCAAGATATGAGGACTAGCGGGAGCTACGAGCAGTACTTC
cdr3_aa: CASSQDMRTSGSYEQYF

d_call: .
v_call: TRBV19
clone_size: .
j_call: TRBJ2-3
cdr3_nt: TGTGCCAGTAGTATAGCGGGAGTGGCAGATACGCAGTATTTT
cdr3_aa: CASSIAGVADTQYF

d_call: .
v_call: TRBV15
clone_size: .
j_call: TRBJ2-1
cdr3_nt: TGTGCCACCAGCAGAGCTCGAAGCTCCTACAATGAGCAGTTCTTC
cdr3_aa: CATSRARSSYNEQFF

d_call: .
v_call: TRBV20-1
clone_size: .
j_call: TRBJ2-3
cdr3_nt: TGCAGTGCTAGAGAGGGGGCTACGCAGTATTTT
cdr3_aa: CSAREGATQYF

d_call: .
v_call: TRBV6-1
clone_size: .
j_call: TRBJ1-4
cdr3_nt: TGTGCCAGCAGCTACGGGTCTAATGAAAAACTGTTTTTT
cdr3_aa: CASSYGSNEKLFF

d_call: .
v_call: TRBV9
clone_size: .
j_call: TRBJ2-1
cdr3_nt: TGTGCCAGCAGCCGGGGTCTCAGCTGGGGGTACAATGAGCAGTTCTTC
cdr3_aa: CASSRGLSWGYNEQFF

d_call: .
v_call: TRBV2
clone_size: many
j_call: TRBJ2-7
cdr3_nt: TGTGCCAGCAGTGTTTCCCTCTACCAGTACGAGCAGTACTTC
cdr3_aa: CASSVSLYQYEQYF

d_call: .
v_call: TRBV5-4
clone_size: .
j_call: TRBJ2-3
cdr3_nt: TGTGCCAGCAGCTTGGCATACACAGATACGCAGTATTTT
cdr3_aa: CASSLAYTDTQYF

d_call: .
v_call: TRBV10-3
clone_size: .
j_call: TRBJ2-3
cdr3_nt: TGTGCCATCAGTGAATCTCATACGCAGTATTTT
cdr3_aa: CAISESHTQYF

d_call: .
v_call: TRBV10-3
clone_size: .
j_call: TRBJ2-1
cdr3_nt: TGTGCCATCAGTGAGTCGACCCTCGGTGAGTTCTTC
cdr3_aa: CAISESTLGEFF

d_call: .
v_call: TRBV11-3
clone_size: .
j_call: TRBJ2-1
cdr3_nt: TGTGCCAGCAGCTTCCTCAGGCAGTACAATGAGCAGTTCTTC
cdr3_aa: CASSFLRQYNEQFF

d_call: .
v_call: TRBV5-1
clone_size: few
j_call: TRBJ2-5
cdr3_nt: TGCGCCAGCAGCTTGGGGTGGGACCAGTACTTC
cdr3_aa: CASSLGWDQYF

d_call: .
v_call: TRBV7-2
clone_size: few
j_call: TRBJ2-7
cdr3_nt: TGTGCCAGCAGCTTAGGCCCGGCAATCTACGACTTC
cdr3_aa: CASSLGPAIYDF

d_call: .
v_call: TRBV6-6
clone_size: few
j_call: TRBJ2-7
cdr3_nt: TGTGCCAGCAGTAAACATACGGACGGCTACGAGCAGTACTTC
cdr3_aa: CASSKHTDGYEQYF

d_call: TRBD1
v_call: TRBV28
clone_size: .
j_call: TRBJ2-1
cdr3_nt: TGTGCCAGCAGTAGCCCGGGACAGGGTACGGGTGAGCAGTTCTTC
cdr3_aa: CASSSPGQGTGEQFF

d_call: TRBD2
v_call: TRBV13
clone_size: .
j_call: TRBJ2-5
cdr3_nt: TGTGCCAGCAGCGGGGGGGGACTAGCGGACCAAGAGACCCAGTACTTC
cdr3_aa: CASSGGGLADQETQYF

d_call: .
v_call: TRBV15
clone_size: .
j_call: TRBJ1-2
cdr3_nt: TGTGCCACCAGCATAGACGGCGACTATGGCTACACCTTC
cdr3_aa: CATSIDGDYGYTF

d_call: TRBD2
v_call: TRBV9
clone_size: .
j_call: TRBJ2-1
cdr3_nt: TGTGCCAGCAGCCCTGGGAGTAGCGGGCTGTACAATGAGCAGTTCTTC
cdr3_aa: CASSPGSSGLYNEQFF

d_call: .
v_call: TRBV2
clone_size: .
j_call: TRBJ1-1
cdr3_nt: TGTGCCACTCATGGCTACACGGACACTGAAGCTTTCTTT
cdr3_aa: CATHGYTDTEAFF

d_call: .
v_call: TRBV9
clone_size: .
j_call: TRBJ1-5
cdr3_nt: TGTGCCAGCAGCCCCCATGGGGTCTATCAGCCCCAGCATTTT
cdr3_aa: CASSPHGVYQPQHF

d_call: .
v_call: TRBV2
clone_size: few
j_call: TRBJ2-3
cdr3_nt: TGTGCCAGCAGTGACGAGTTCGGGAGCCCCACAGATACGCAGTATTTT
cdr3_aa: CASSDEFGSPTDTQYF